The clone carrying this T cell receptor beta chain occurred a few times. Per the study methods: Reference gene primer amplification gave nucleated cell count estimates. Data came from immunoSEQ multiplex PCR; TCRdb stores just in-frame clones and leaves some out. Clone size and the V and J calls come from that table; the DNA yielded D and trimming. The sample yields about 240,000 clones, about nine tenths seen once. The data were obtained in a study of blood T cell repertoires in COVID-19. CDR1 MGHRA and CDR2 YSYEKL come from the germline V gene. Trimming took 1 base from V and 7 from J, leaving 7 bases between them. The CDR3 sequence is 12 residues long.

This receptor was taken from a man between 25 and 39 years old with COVID-19, enrolled during active disease. Sequencing was performed on peripheral blood. The chain combines TRBV4-1 with TRBJ1-2; D is unresolved. The CDR3 DNA is TGCGCCAGCAGCCAAGTTTCTAGTGGCTACACCTTC. This codes for CASSQVSSGYTF.